These 5 T cell receptor beta chains were all obtained from the same sample, sequenced in a study of T cell repertoires in ileal Crohn's disease. Generated by immunoSEQ multiplex PCR, the TCRdb table keeps only in-frame clones and is missing some. The sample lists approximately 10,000 clones; about four fifths were seen once. Time point in this sample: neoterminal ileum biopsy at postoperative endoscopy, about 6 months after surgery. The specimen sequenced was ileal tissue. The origin of the receptors is an adult with Crohn's disease.

The chain carries TRBV7-2 and TRBJ1-1; D is ambiguous. Germline assignment: CDR1 SGHTA and CDR2 FQGNSA. Between the trimmed V and J ends, which lost 4 bases and 1 base, there was a span of 7 bases. The CDR3 is 13 residues long. CDR3 coding DNA: TGTGCCAGCAGCTCCCAGGCGAACACTGAAGCTTTCTTT. This gives the protein CASSSQANTEAFF.

The rearrangement links TRBV2 to TRBJ1-3; possible D gene TRBD1, 5 bases. Germline V lookup: CDR1 SNHLY, CDR2 FYNNEI. V was pared by 1 base and J by 2 bases, with 15 bases between. The CDR3 has 17 amino acids. The CDR3 nucleotides are TGTGCCAGCAGTGAAGAGGGAGGGGTCCGAGCTGGAAACACCATATATTTT. Translation: CASSEEGGVRAGNTIYF.

The chain is built from TRBV11-2 and TRBJ2-5, with TRBD1 matching over 8 bases. V lost 5 bases to trimming and J lost 5 bases; unmatched junction nucleotides: 7. In germline, CDR1 is SGHAT, CDR2 FQNNGV. The CDR3 sequence is 14 residues long. CDR3 residues: CASSKDRVGETQYF. In DNA form, the CDR3 reads TGTGCCAGCAGCAAGGACAGGGTTGGGGAGACCCAGTACTTC.

V is TRBV27 and J is TRBJ1-5; D is unresolved. CDR3 length: 19 residues. Trimming took off 2 bases at V and 6 bases at J, with 26 bases between the two ends. Germline CDR1 reads MNHEY; CDR2 reads SMNVEV (reference sequence). Here the CDR3 DNA reads TGTGCCAGCAGTTTAAGCTTCCAGAGGAATCGGGGATATATTCAGCCCCAGCATTTT. Protein product: CASSLSFQRNRGYIQPQHF.

This rearrangement joins TRBV18 to TRBJ2-1; the D gene is possibly TRBD1 (5 bases). The CDR3 consists of 14 residues. The V end lost 4 bases, the J end lost 4 bases, and 11 bases lay between the germline ends. Germline V CDR1 and CDR2: KGHSH, LQKENI. Here the CDR3 reads CASSLQGNYNEQFF. The CDR3 DNA is TGTGCCAGCTCACTCCAGGGAAATTACAATGAGCAGTTCTTC.